The entry below gives a single T cell receptor (beta chain) sequence along with its context. The sample comes from a study of early T cells in non-severe SARS-CoV-2 infection. The TCR library protocol attached unique molecular identifiers to the individual cDNA molecules. TCRdb independently ran MiXCR on the 5' RACE reads; one entry per CDR3 protein. The data hold approximately 46,000 distinct CDR3 sequences, with 5.5% to 6.5% observed a single time. The sequenced sample consisted of whole blood. The TCR comes from an adult who was a healthcare worker with PCR-confirmed SARS-CoV-2 infection or an uninfected control (not recorded which).

The CDR3 bases are TGTGCCAGCAGCTTAATGGGGACACACGAGCAGTACTTC. This gives the protein CASSLMGTHEQYF. The chain employs TRBV7-2 and TRBJ2-7, with D possibly TRBD1 on 6 matching bases. Germline CDR1 and CDR2: SGHTA and FQGNSA. V was shortened by 2 bases and J by 5 bases, with 10 bases between the two germline ends. The CDR3 has 13 amino acids.